The table lists the clone carrying this T cell receptor (beta chain) with a few counts. This sample stems from a study of beta chain features in type 1 diabetes. Expressed TCRB transcripts got sequenced, as all isolated RNA was reverse transcribed. The method was immunoSEQ multiplex PCR; TCRdb's version includes in-frame clones alone and lacks a portion of them. The data show under 350,000 clones, approximately 8.1% seen once. CDR1 and CDR2 (germline): MNHNY, SVGAGI (reference sequence). The length of the CDR3 is 14 residues. V was cut by 1 base and J by 2 bases, with 8 bases left in between. The chain has TRBV6-6 and TRBJ1-2; no firm D call. This clonotype was obtained from a woman younger than 35 in good health. The sequenced material came from central memory CD4+ T cells from blood. In DNA form, the CDR3 reads TGTGCCAGCAGTTACTGGCCAGACAACTATGGCTACACCTTC. Translated, it gives CASSYWPDNYGYTF.